The 28 T cell receptor beta chains below all came from one sample that was sequenced in a study of radiotherapy plus CTLA-4 blockade in lung cancer. Only in-frame clones appear in the TCRdb table, and some are missing; sequencing was by immunoSEQ multiplex PCR. The repertoire consists of around 95,000 clones, with roughly 85% occurring once and the leading ten covering around 0.9%. Sequencing was performed on peripheral blood, taken from a patient treated with radiotherapy plus ipilimumab. The receptors originated from a human donor with non-small cell lung cancer who had stable disease on radiotherapy plus ipilimumab.

The gene calls are TRBV28 and TRBJ1-4; D gene ambiguous. The CDR3 consists of 13 residues. V dropped 6 bases and J dropped 3 bases, with 8 bases sitting between them. In germline, CDR1 is MDHEN, CDR2 SYDVKM. For the CDR3, the DNA is TGTGCCAGCAGAGGGCCATCTAATGAAAAACTGTTTTTT. Translating gives CASRGPSNEKLFF.

This chain joins TRBV29-1 and TRBJ2-7; D is possibly TRBD1 (5 bases). Germline assignment: CDR1 SQVTM and CDR2 ANQGSEA. The germline V and J ends were trimmed by 5 bases and 4 bases, with 9 bases remaining between them. This CDR3 is built from 11 residues. The CDR3 spells CSVTRQYEQYF. The CDR3 nucleotides are TGCAGCGTTACAAGACAGTACGAGCAGTACTTC.

Of note for this clone: The same CDR3 can be traced to other DNA sequences in this sample. V and J are TRBV9 and TRBJ2-3; no definite D call. This CDR3 is built from 12 residues. Germline CDR1 reads SGDLS; CDR2 reads YYNGEE. The ends were cut back, 0 bases at V and 3 bases at J, with 2 bases in the middle. The CDR3 sequence: CASSVVTDTQYF. CDR3 DNA sequence: TGTGCCAGCAGCGTAGTAACAGATACGCAGTATTTT.

This chain joins TRBV4-1 and TRBJ1-2; a weak D match, TRBD1 (5 bases). The germline gives CDR1 MGHRA, CDR2 YSYEKL. The CDR3 totals 13 residues. V dropped 4 bases and J dropped 8 bases, with 14 bases sitting between them. The CDR3, as DNA: TGCGCCAGCAGCCCCCCAACTCAGGGAGGCTACACCTTC. Amino acids: CASSPPTQGGYTF.

This chain links TRBV6-6 with TRBJ1-5; no clear D gene. The CDR3 runs to 14 residues. Trimming shortened V by 2 bases and J by 8 bases, and 13 bases separated the two germline ends. Germline V gives CDR1 MNHNY, CDR2 SVGAGI (reference sequence). CDR3 nucleotide sequence: TGTGCCAGCAGTTACGATCTGTTTTCGGAGCCCCAGCATTTT. Translating it yields CASSYDLFSEPQHF.

The chain has TRBV13 and TRBJ2-7; unclear D gene. The CDR3 contains 14 residues. With 5 bases removed from V and 0 bases from J, the gap between germline ends came to 11 bases. Germline V gene sequence: CDR1 PRHDT, CDR2 FYEKMQ (reference sequence). This chain's CDR3 is CASSTNFNSYEQYF. CDR3 nucleotide sequence: TGTGCCAGCAGCACCAACTTCAACTCCTACGAGCAGTACTTC.

The V call is TRBV6-1, the J call TRBJ2-4, with D hard to call. The CDR3 consists of 15 residues. Trimming took off 3 bases at V and 2 bases at J, with 11 bases between the two ends. From germline, CDR1 is MNHNS and CDR2 SASEGT. This chain's CDR3 is CASSDSSRTKNIQYF. Here the CDR3 DNA reads TGTGCCAGCAGTGACAGTTCAAGGACCAAAAACATTCAGTACTTC.

J is TRBJ1-2 and V is TRBV9, with TRBD1 as a possible D gene (5 bases). The CDR3 runs to 16 residues. With 0 bases removed from V and 13 bases from J, the gap between germline ends came to 25 bases. Germline assignment: CDR1 SGDLS and CDR2 YYNGEE. The CDR3, as DNA: TGTGCCAGCAGCGTAGGGGAAAGGGGCGCATCCCGAGGGAGCACCTTC. Its protein product is CASSVGERGASRGSTF.

The rearrangement joins TRBV19 to TRBJ2-1, with 9 bases that match TRBD2. This CDR3 is 14 amino acids long. The germline CDR1 and CDR2 sequences are LNHDA and SQIVND (reference sequence). After removal of 4 bases from V and 9 bases from J, the junction contained 7 bases not matched to a gene. The CDR3 spells CASSNLAGSFEQFF. The CDR3 DNA reads TGTGCCAGTAGTAATCTAGCGGGATCGTTTGAGCAGTTCTTC.

The genes are TRBV5-1 and TRBJ1-1, with 8 bases aligning to TRBD1. Germline CDR1 SGHRS, CDR2 YFSETQ. CDR3 length: 15 amino acids. V trimming: 0 bases; J trimming: 5 bases; junction bases outside the gene matches: 6. The CDR3 region has the DNA TGCGCCAGCAGCTTGGTGCCAGGGGGCATGACTGAAGCTTTCTTT. The encoded protein is CASSLVPGGMTEAFF.

This clone occurred a few times. The chain couples TRBV14 to TRBJ1-1; 9 bases match TRBD1. The CDR3 contains 17 residues. Germline CDR1 SGHDN, CDR2 FVKESK. Germline trimming cut 3 bases from V and 1 base from J; bases unmatched to any gene: 9. CDR3 nucleotides: TGTGCCAGCAGCCACCCGTGGACAGGGGCGAGGAACACTGAAGCTTTCTTT. Residues: CASSHPWTGARNTEAFF.

This chain joins TRBV6-1 and TRBJ1-1; unclear D gene. V lost 5 bases, J lost 1 base, and 8 bases lay in between. The CDR3 has 13 residues. Germline values: CDR1 MNHNS, CDR2 SASEGT. The CDR3 DNA reads TGTGCCAGCAGTACGACACAGAACACTGAAGCTTTCTTT. Amino acid sequence: CASSTTQNTEAFF.

The J gene is TRBJ1-1, the V gene TRBV18, with TRBD1 matching 7 bases. The CDR3 has 14 amino acids. CDR1 and CDR2 from the germline V gene are KGHSH and LQKENI. V lost 2 bases to trimming and J lost 6 bases; unmatched junction nucleotides: 6. The CDR3 bases are TGTGCCAGCTCACCAAAGGGACAGACCTCTGAAGCTTTCTTT. Protein product: CASSPKGQTSEAFF.

This clone was seen a few times. The CDR3 protein is CASSLGQGGEAFF. In nucleotides, the CDR3 is TGCGCCAGCAGCTTGGGACAGGGGGGTGAAGCTTTCTTT. The gene calls are TRBV5-1 and TRBJ1-1, with 9 bases lining up with TRBD1. Germline V gene data show CDR1 as SGHRS and CDR2 as YFSETQ. V shed 0 bases and J 7 bases; nucleotides not matched to a gene: 1. This CDR3 region has 13 residues.

This clone has a single count. V and J are TRBV28 and TRBJ2-7, with 9 bases aligning to TRBD1. The V and J ends lost 6 bases and 9 bases, in that order; junction bases with no gene match: 9. CDR3 length: 13 amino acids. The V gene's germline CDR1 is MDHEN and CDR2 SYDVKM. CDR3 nucleotide sequence: TGTGCCAGCAGGGGGACAGGGCGTCCGGGGCAGTACTTC. The encoded protein is CASRGTGRPGQYF.

The V gene is TRBV28, the J gene TRBJ1-2, with D possibly matching TRBD1 (5 bases). V lost 1 base, J lost 10 bases, and 13 bases lay in between. Germline CDR1 and CDR2: MDHEN and SYDVKM. This CDR3 comprises 13 residues. CDR3 DNA sequence: TGTGCCAGCAGTTTATCCGAGACAGAATACTACACCTTC. Translated: CASSLSETEYYTF.

The chain combines TRBV11-2 with TRBJ1-6; tentative D call: TRBD1 (5 bases). Trimming pared 5 bases from V and 6 bases from J, leaving 11 bases between. This CDR3 has 14 residues. CDR1 SGHAT and CDR2 FQNNGV come from the germline V gene. The CDR3 loop reads CASSEGLLNSPLHF. Written as DNA, the CDR3 is TGTGCCAGCAGCGAGGGACTGCTTAATTCACCCCTCCACTTT.

The V and J genes are TRBV2 and TRBJ2-3; the D is unclear. CDR3 size: 13 residues. The germline V and J ends were trimmed by 6 bases and 9 bases, with 16 bases remaining between them. The germline CDR1 and CDR2 sequences are SNHLY and FYNNEI. This chain's CDR3 is CASSTDPAETQYF. The CDR3 nucleotides are TGTGCCAGCAGCACGGACCCCGCGGAAACGCAGTATTTT.

V usage is TRBV2 and J usage is TRBJ2-7; D remains unclear. Trimming cost V 1 base and J 7 bases, with 11 bases left between them. The CDR3 loop spans 13 amino acids. Germline CDR1 reads SNHLY; CDR2 reads FYNNEI. CDR3 coding DNA: TGTGCCAGCAGTGAAGATAGAAGGCGTGAGCAGTACTTC. Encoded protein: CASSEDRRREQYF.

This rearrangement joins TRBV6-5 to TRBJ1-2; TRBD1 matches 7 bases. The CDR3 is 16 residues long. With V trimmed by 4 bases and J by 4 bases, 12 bases remained unmatched. Germline CDR1 is MNHEY and CDR2 is SVGAGI. The CDR3 is CASSSPFPGQSYGYTF. The CDR3 bases are TGTGCCAGCAGTTCCCCCTTCCCGGGACAGTCCTATGGCTACACCTTC.

The chain employs TRBV28 and TRBJ1-4, with D maybe TRBD1 (6 bases). This CDR3 has 20 residues. V was trimmed by 3 bases and J by 0 bases, leaving 23 bases between them. Germline values: CDR1 MDHEN, CDR2 SYDVKM. CDR3 in DNA: TGTGCCAGCAGTTTCCTCCCGTGGGACACGGACTCCTCAACTAATGAAAAACTGTTTTTT. Its translation: CASSFLPWDTDSSTNEKLFF.

The rearrangement links TRBV5-6 to TRBJ1-1; 8 bases fit TRBD1. The CDR3 is 16 amino acids. V was clipped by 4 bases and J by 3 bases; unmatched bases: 11. The germline gives CDR1 SGHDT, CDR2 YYEEEE. As DNA, the CDR3 is TGTGCCAGCAGCCAAACAGGGGGAGGACGGTACACTGAAGCTTTCTTT. As protein: CASSQTGGGRYTEAFF.

J is TRBJ2-2 and V is TRBV2; 7 bases agree with TRBD2. The CDR3 has 16 residues. Germline loops: CDR1 SNHLY, CDR2 FYNNEI. V lost 5 bases to trimming and J lost 2 bases; unmatched junction nucleotides: 8. CDR3 coding DNA: TGTGCCAGCAGTCCCCGAAGGACTAGAAACACCGGGGAGCTGTTTTTT. Translating it yields CASSPRRTRNTGELFF.

The gene calls are TRBV6-1 and TRBJ2-1; 9 bases fit TRBD2. This CDR3 is 15 amino acids long. J gave up 6 bases and V 6 bases, and 9 bases lay outside the gene matches. Germline V gives CDR1 MNHNS, CDR2 SASEGT. CDR3 in amino acids: CASRDSGTSPNEQFF. The CDR3 DNA sequence: TGTGCCAGCAGGGATTCCGGGACTAGCCCCAATGAGCAGTTCTTC.

V gene TRBV7-9 combines with J gene TRBJ2-5; 7 nucleotides agree with TRBD1. After removal of 1 base from V and 2 bases from J, the junction contained 1 base not matched to a gene. CDR1 SEHNR and CDR2 FQNEAQ come from the germline V gene (reference sequence). The CDR3 is 14 amino acids. The CDR3 DNA is TGTGCCAGCAGCTTAGGGGGACAGCAAGAGACCCAGTACTTC. As protein: CASSLGGQQETQYF.

This chain joins TRBV28 and TRBJ2-5; weak D call: TRBD2 (6 bases). From germline, CDR1 is MDHEN and CDR2 SYDVKM. The V end was cut by 8 bases, the J end by 5 bases, with 12 bases between. This CDR3 has 12 amino acids. The CDR3 is CASQEGRETQYF. In DNA form, the CDR3 reads TGTGCCAGCCAGGAGGGCCGGGAGACCCAGTACTTC.

The rearrangement joins TRBV10-3 to TRBJ1-4, with D possibly TRBD1 on 6 matching bases. The CDR3 is 14 amino acids. From germline, CDR1 is ENHRY and CDR2 SYGVKD. The V and J ends lost 11 bases and 4 bases respectively, with 17 bases between them. CDR3 region: CALKGGGHNEKLFF. The CDR3 DNA reads as TGTGCCCTCAAGGGGGGAGGTCATAATGAAAAACTGTTTTTT.

The gene calls are TRBV9 and TRBJ2-3, with TRBD2 identical over 7 bases. After removal of 4 bases from V and 2 bases from J, the junction contained 7 bases not matched to a gene. Germline assignment: CDR1 SGDLS and CDR2 YYNGEE. The CDR3 extends over 15 amino acids. CDR3 nucleotide sequence: TGTGCCAGCAGCAAAAGCGGGGTCTACACAGATACGCAGTATTTT. Translation gives CASSKSGVYTDTQYF.